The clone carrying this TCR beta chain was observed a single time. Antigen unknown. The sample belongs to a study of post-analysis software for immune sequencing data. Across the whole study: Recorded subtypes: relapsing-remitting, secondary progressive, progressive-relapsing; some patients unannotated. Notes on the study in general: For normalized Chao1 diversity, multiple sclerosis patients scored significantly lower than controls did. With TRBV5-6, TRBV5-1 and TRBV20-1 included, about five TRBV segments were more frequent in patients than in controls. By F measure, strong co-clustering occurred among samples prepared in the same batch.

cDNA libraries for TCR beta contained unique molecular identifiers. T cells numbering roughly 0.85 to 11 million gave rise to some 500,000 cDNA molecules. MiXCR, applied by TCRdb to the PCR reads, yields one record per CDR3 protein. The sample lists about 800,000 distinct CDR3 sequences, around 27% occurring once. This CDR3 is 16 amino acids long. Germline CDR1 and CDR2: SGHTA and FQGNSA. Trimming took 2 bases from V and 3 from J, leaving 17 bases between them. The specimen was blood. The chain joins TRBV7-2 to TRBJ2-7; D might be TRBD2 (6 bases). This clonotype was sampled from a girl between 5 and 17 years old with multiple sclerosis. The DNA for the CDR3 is TGTGCCAGCAGCTTAAGGCCGGGAGTCAGCAGCTACGAGCAGTACTTC. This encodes CASSLRPGVSSYEQYF.